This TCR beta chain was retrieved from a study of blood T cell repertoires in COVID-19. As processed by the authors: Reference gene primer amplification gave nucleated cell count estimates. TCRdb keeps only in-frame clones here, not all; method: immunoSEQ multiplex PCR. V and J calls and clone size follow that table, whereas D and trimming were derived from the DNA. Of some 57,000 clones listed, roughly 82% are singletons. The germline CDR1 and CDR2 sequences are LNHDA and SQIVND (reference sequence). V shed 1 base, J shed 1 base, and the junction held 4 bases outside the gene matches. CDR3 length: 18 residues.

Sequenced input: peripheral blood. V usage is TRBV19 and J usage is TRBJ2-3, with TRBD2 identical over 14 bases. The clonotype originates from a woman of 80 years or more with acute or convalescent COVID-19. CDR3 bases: TGTGCCAGTAGTATAGGACTAGCGGGGGGGCTTGGCACAGATACGCAGTATTTT. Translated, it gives CASSIGLAGGLGTDTQYF.